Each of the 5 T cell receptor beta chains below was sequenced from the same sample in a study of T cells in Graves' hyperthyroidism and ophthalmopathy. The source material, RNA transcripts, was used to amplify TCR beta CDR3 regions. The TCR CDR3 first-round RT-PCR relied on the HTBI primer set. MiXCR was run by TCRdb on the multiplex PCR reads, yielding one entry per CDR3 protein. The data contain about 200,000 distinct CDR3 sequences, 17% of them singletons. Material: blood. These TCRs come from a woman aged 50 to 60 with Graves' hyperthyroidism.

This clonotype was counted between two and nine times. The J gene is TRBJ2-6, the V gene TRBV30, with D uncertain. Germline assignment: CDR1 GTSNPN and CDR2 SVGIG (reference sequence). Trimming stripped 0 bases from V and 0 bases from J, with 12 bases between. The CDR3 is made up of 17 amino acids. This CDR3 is CAWSVRPASSGANVLTF. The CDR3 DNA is TGTGCCTGGAGTGTAAGGCCTGCTAGCTCTGGGGCCAACGTCCTGACTTTC.

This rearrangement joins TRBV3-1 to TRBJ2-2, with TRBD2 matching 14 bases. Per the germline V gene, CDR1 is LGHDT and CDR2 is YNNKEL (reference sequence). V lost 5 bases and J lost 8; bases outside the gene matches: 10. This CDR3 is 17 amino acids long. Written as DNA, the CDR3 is TGTGCCAGCAGCTCCCTGACTAGCGGGAGGGCCTGGGGGGAGCTGTTTTTT. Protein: CASSSLTSGRAWGELFF.

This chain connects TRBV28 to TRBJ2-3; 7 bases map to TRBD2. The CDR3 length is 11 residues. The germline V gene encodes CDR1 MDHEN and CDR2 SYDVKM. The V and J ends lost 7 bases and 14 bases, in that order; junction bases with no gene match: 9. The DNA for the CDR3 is TGTGCCAGCAATGCCAGCAAGCGGGGGTATTTT. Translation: CASNASKRGYF.

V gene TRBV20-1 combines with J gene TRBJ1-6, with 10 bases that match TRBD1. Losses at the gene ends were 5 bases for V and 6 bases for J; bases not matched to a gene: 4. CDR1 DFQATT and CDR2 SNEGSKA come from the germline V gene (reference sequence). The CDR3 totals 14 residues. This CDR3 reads CSAYRDRGNSPLHF. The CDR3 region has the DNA TGCAGTGCTTACCGGGACAGGGGTAATTCACCCCTCCACTTT.

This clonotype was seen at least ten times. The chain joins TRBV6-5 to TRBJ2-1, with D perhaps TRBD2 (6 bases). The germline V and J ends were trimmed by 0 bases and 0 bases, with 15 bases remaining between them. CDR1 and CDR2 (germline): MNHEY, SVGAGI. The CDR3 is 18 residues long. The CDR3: CASSYSIVAESSYNEQFF. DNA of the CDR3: TGTGCCAGCAGTTACTCGATTGTAGCGGAGAGCTCCTACAATGAGCAGTTCTTC.